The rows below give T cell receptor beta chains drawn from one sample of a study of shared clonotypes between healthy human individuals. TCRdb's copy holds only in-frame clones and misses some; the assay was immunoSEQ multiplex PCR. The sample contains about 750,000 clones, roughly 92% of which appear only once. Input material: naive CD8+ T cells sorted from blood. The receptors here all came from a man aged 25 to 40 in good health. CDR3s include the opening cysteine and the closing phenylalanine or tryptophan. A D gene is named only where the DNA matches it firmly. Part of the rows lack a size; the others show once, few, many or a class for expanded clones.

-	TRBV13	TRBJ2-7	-	CASSVQAEVRYEQYF	TGTGCCAGCAGCGTACAGGCTGAGGTCCGCTACGAGCAGTACTTC
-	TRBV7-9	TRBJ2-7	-	CASSSGRGEQYF	TGTGCCAGCAGCTCCGGGCGTGGCGAGCAGTACTTC
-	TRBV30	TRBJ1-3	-	CAWSPGGTIYF	TGTGCCTGGAGTCCCGGCGGCACCATATATTTT
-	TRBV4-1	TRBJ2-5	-	CASSQDSEGETQYF	TGCGCCAGCAGCCAAGATAGTGAGGGAGAGACCCAGTACTTC
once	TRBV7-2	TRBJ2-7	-	CASSREGSFYEQYF	TGTGCCAGCAGTCGTGAGGGGAGCTTCTACGAGCAGTACTTC
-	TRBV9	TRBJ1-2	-	CASSVQGALRYGYTF	TGTGCCAGCAGCGTGCAGGGAGCTCTCCGGTATGGCTACACCTTC
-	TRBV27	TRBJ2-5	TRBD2	CASRGLAETQYF	TGTGCCAGCAGGGGACTAGCGGAGACCCAGTACTTC
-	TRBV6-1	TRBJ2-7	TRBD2	CASSGLAGGIAYEQYF	TGTGCCAGCAGTGGACTAGCGGGAGGGATTGCCTACGAGCAGTACTTC
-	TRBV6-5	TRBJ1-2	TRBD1	CASSYRQGAGLGYTF	TGTGCCAGCAGTTACAGGCAGGGGGCAGGTCTTGGCTACACCTTC
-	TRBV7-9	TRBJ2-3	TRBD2	CASSLSGGTSTDTQYF	TGTGCCAGCAGCTTATCGGGGGGGACTAGCACAGATACGCAGTATTTT
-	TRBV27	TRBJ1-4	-	CASSLSMGPANEKLFF	TGTGCCAGCAGTTTATCGATGGGCCCTGCTAATGAAAAACTGTTTTTT
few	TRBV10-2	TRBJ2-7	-	CASGDFEQYF	TGCGCCAGCGGGGACTTCGAGCAGTACTTC
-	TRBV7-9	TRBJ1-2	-	CASSDTGLVYGYTF	TGTGCCAGCAGCGATACAGGACTTGTCTATGGCTACACCTTC
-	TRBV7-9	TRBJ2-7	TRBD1	CASSLGQGREQYF	TGTGCCAGCAGCCTCGGACAGGGGCGGGAGCAGTACTTC
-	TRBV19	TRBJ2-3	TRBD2	CATTASGSSTDTQYF	TGTGCCACCACTGCTAGCGGGAGCAGCACAGATACGCAGTATTTT
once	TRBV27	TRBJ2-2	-	CASSLVGGDTGELFF	TGTGCCAGCAGTTTGGTGGGGGGAGACACCGGGGAGCTGTTTTTT
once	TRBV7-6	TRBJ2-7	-	CASSLAAAYEQYF	TGTGCCAGCAGCTTAGCAGCAGCCTACGAGCAGTACTTC
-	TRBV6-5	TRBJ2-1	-	CASSYGGFQVGNEQFF	TGTGCCAGCAGTTACGGGGGTTTTCAAGTTGGGAATGAGCAGTTCTTC
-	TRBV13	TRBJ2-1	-	CASLRGDIYNEQFF	TGTGCCAGCCTTAGGGGGGACATATACAATGAGCAGTTCTTC
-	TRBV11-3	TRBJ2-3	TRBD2	CASSLSGITDTQYF	TGTGCCAGCAGCCTTAGCGGGATCACAGATACGCAGTATTTT
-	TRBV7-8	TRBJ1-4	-	CASSPGAGGTQKLFF	TGTGCCAGCAGCCCAGGGGCGGGAGGGACCCAAAAACTGTTTTTT
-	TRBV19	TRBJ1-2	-	CASMAAYGYTF	TGTGCCAGTATGGCGGCCTATGGCTACACCTTC
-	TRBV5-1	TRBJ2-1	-	CASSLLVNEQFF	TGCGCCAGCAGCTTGCTTGTCAATGAGCAGTTCTTC
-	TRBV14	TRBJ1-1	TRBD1	CASSQELGTGMFVNTEAFF	TGTGCCAGCAGCCAAGAGCTCGGGACAGGGATGTTCGTGAACACTGAAGCTTTCTTT
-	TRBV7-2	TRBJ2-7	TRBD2	CASSSALAGDFYEQYF	TGTGCCAGCAGCTCCGCCCTAGCGGGAGATTTCTACGAGCAGTACTTC
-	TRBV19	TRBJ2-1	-	CASSIPGESYNEQFF	TGTGCCAGTAGTATTCCGGGAGAATCCTACAATGAGCAGTTCTTC
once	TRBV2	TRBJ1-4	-	CASSVGEINEKLFF	TGTGCCAGCAGTGTAGGGGAGATCAATGAAAAACTGTTTTTT
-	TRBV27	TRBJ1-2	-	CASSFGQNYGYTF	TGTGCCAGCAGTTTTGGTCAGAACTATGGCTACACCTTC
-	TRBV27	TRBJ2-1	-	CASYSRVGNEQFF	TGTGCCAGCTATTCAAGAGTCGGCAATGAGCAGTTCTTC
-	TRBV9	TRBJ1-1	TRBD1	CASSGGQAGNTEAFF	TGTGCCAGCAGCGGGGGACAGGCAGGGAACACTGAAGCTTTCTTT
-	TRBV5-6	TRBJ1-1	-	CASSFPFTQGRNTEAFF	TGTGCCAGCAGCTTCCCCTTTACCCAGGGCAGGAACACTGAAGCTTTCTTT
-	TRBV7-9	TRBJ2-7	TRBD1	CASSLAHTGDYEQYF	TGTGCCAGCAGCTTAGCGCATACAGGGGACTACGAGCAGTACTTC
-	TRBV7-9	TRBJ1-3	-	CASSSSSGNTIYF	TGTGCCAGCAGCTCCTCCTCTGGAAACACCATATATTTT
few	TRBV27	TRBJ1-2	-	CASSLLAGHGYTF	TGTGCCAGCAGTTTATTGGCAGGGCATGGCTACACCTTC
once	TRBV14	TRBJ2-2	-	CASSQVLWGGSDTGELFF	TGTGCCAGCAGCCAAGTTCTGTGGGGTGGGTCGGACACCGGGGAGCTGTTTTTT
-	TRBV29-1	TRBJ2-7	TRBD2	CSVLSGIPHEQYF	TGCAGCGTTCTCAGCGGGATACCCCACGAGCAGTACTTC
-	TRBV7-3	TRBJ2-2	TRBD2	CASSPEVVAGNTGELFF	TGTGCCAGCAGCCCCGAGGTGGTAGCGGGGAACACCGGGGAGCTGTTTTTT
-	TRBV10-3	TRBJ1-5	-	CAISEEFGGSTQPQHF	TGTGCCATCAGTGAGGAGTTTGGAGGGAGCACTCAGCCCCAGCATTTT
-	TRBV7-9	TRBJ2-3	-	CASSPPVSTDTQYF	TGTGCCAGCAGCCCACCGGTCTCGACAGATACGCAGTATTTT
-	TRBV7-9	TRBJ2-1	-	CASSLGGVNEQFF	TGTGCCAGCAGCTTAGGCGGGGTTAATGAGCAGTTCTTC
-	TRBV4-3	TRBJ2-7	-	CASSQGQTPNYEQYF	TGCGCCAGCAGCCAAGGGCAGACACCCAACTACGAGCAGTACTTC
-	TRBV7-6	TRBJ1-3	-	CASSLAHYRETSGNTIYF	TGTGCCAGCAGCCTCGCCCATTACAGGGAAACCTCTGGAAACACCATATATTTT
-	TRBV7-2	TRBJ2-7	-	CASSLGGRLYEQYF	TGTGCCAGCAGCTTGGGGGGGCGCCTATACGAGCAGTACTTC
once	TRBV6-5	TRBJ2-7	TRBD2	CASSYSTSAYEQYF	TGTGCCAGCAGTTACTCGACTAGCGCCTACGAGCAGTACTTC
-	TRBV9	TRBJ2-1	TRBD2	CASTPSGLAGDNEQFF	TGTGCCAGCACTCCCTCGGGACTAGCGGGCGACAATGAGCAGTTCTTC
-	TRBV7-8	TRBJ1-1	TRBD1	CASSSIQGANTEAFF	TGTGCCAGCAGCTCAATACAGGGGGCAAACACTGAAGCTTTCTTT
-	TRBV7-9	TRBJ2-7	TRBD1	CASSARQGSYEQYF	TGTGCCAGCAGCGCCAGACAGGGCTCCTACGAGCAGTACTTC
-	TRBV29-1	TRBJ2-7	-	CSVESGTSYEQYF	TGCAGCGTTGAATCCGGGACAAGCTACGAGCAGTACTTC
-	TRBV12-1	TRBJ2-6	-	CASSRLIGQSRANVLTF	TGTGCCAGCAGCCGGCTAATAGGACAAAGTCGGGCCAACGTCCTGACTTTC
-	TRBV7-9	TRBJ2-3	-	CASSLGEGHPFTDTQYF	TGTGCCAGCAGCTTAGGGGAGGGACACCCGTTCACAGATACGCAGTATTTT
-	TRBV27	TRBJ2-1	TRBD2	CASCGGLWDYNEQFF	TGTGCCAGCTGCGGGGGGCTATGGGACTACAATGAGCAGTTCTTC